This entry describes one T cell receptor (beta chain). Its antigen is unknown. Mouse names are used for the genes. The read stops 4 residues short of the end of the CDR3; the missing end is completed from the germline J gene. The germline V gene has CDR1 NSQYPW and CDR2 LRSPGD (reference sequence). The CDR3 is 14 residues long. This specimen comes from a study of CD8+ T cells in alopecia areata. Across the whole study: It was roughly 6-11-week-old female C3H/HeJ mice that received skin from roughly 6-12-month-old C3H/HeJ graft donors with spontaneous alopecia. Study observations and caveats: TCR sharing was clearer in mice than between patients, perhaps partly owing to patient HLA diversity.

Extracted RNA was reverse transcribed, and the resulting cDNA served as sequencing template. The method was immunoSEQ multiplex PCR; TCRdb's version includes in-frame clones alone and lacks a portion of them. The data show around 100,000 clones, with none appearing a single time. The receptor was derived from a C3H/HeJ mouse with alopecia areata. Strain haplotype (MHC): H2-k. The chain links TRBV1 to TRBJ2-4; 7 bases fit TRBD2. The specimen sequenced was lesional skin. CDR3 bases read: TGCACCTGCAGTGCAGGATTGGGGGGAAAC. This codes for CTCSAGLGGN. The whole CDR3 protein is CTCSAGLGGNTLYF.